The source of this T cell receptor beta chain is a study of cytomegalovirus exposure and HLA in healthy donors. The overall study: An early data release held some 85 million unique TCRs from HLA-typed donors.

The CDR3 is 11 residues long. Germline CDR1 is WSHSY and CDR2 is SAAADI. V was cut by 4 bases and J by 8 bases, with 8 bases left in between. The PCR made use of 60 Vbeta and 13 Jbeta primers. The assay was immunoSEQ multiplex PCR, and TCRdb's table has in-frame clones only and misses some. The sample has a few hundred thousand clones; 70% to 80% are singletons. Points from the study as a whole: Reports described diagnosis of cytomegalovirus status by the classifier as highly specific and sensitive.

This clone was picked up a small number of times. Its antigen remains unidentified. The sequencing sample was made of PBMCs. The V and J genes are TRBV10-2 and TRBJ1-1, with D possibly matching TRBD1 (5 bases). This TCR was recovered from a man aged 40-55 years in good health and CMV-seronegative. CDR3 nucleotides: TGCGCCAGCAGTGGACCAGGGGAAGCTTTCTTT. Translating gives CASSGPGEAFF.